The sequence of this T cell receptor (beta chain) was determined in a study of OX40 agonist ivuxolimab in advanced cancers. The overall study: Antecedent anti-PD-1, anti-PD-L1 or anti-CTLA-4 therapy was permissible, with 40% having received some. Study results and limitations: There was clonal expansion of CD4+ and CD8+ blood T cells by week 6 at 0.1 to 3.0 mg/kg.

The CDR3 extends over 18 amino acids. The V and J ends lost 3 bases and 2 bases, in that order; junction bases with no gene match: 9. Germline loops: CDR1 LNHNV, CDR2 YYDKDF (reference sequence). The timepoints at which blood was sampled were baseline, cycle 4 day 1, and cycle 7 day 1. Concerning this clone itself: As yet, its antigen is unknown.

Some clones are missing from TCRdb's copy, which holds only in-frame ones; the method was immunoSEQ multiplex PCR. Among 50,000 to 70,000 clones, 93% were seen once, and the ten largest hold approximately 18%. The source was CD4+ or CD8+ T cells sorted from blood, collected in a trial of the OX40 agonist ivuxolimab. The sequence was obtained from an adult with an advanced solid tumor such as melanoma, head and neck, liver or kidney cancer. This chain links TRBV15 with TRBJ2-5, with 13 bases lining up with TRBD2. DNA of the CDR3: TGTGCCACCAGCAGCGGGACTAGCGGGATTTTGGGGCAAGAGACCCAGTACTTC. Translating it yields CATSSGTSGILGQETQYF.